These T cell receptor beta chains were read from a single sample in a study of T cells after yellow fever vaccination. One entry per CDR3 protein, called by TCRdb with MiXCR from the 5' RACE reads. The sample holds over 250,000 distinct CDR3 sequences, approximately 4% seen once. Sample: PBMCs, taken 5 days after the yellow fever booster vaccination. These receptor sequences come from a man between 18 and 29 years old who received the YFV17D yellow fever vaccine. Both conserved end residues are part of each CDR3. The D gene is left open where the match is weak. For some rows the clone size is stated as once, few or many, or as a class when expanded; others skip it.

J: TRBJ1-6; D: NA; size: NA; V: TRBV4-1; CDR3: CASSQGYGPSSSPLHF; DNA: TGCGCCAGCAGCCAAGGCTACGGCCCGAGCAGTTCACCCCTCCACTTT
J: TRBJ2-2; D: TRBD2; size: NA; V: TRBV9; CDR3: CASSEVLAGENTGELFF; DNA: TGTGCCAGCAGCGAGGTACTAGCGGGGGAGAACACCGGGGAGCTGTTTTTT
J: TRBJ1-2; D: NA; size: NA; V: TRBV19; CDR3: CASKSWADGYTF; DNA: TGTGCCAGTAAGTCGTGGGCAGATGGCTACACCTTC
J: TRBJ1-2; D: NA; size: once; V: TRBV15; CDR3: CATSRELFDSSNYGYTF; DNA: TGTGCCACCAGCAGAGAACTCTTTGACAGCTCCAACTATGGCTACACCTTC
J: TRBJ2-5; D: TRBD2; size: NA; V: TRBV5-4; CDR3: CASSLAGGNRETQYF; DNA: TGTGCCAGCAGCTTGGCCGGGGGGAATCGAGAGACCCAGTACTTC
J: TRBJ2-3; D: NA; size: NA; V: TRBV3-1; CDR3: CASSMKPGVTDTQYF; DNA: TGTGCCAGCAGCATGAAACCCGGGGTCACAGATACGCAGTATTTT
J: TRBJ2-2; D: NA; size: few; V: TRBV27; CDR3: CASRGWGSGELFF; DNA: TGTGCCAGCAGAGGGTGGGGTTCCGGGGAGCTGTTTTTT
J: TRBJ1-6; D: NA; size: many; V: TRBV27; CDR3: CASSLQSSYNSPLHF; DNA: TGTGCCAGCAGTTTGCAGAGCTCCTATAATTCACCCCTCCACTTT
J: TRBJ1-1; D: NA; size: NA; V: TRBV19; CDR3: CASTPGPPSGQITEAFF; DNA: TGTGCCAGTACCCCGGGTCCCCCCTCAGGCCAGATCACTGAAGCTTTCTTT
J: TRBJ1-1; D: TRBD1; size: few; V: TRBV14; CDR3: CASSQGTGGITEAFF; DNA: TGTGCCAGCAGCCAAGGAACAGGGGGCATCACTGAAGCTTTCTTT
J: TRBJ1-4; D: NA; size: few; V: TRBV7-2; CDR3: CASSFDRRSEKLFF; DNA: TGTGCCAGCAGCTTCGACAGGCGGTCTGAAAAACTGTTTTTT
J: TRBJ2-5; D: NA; size: few; V: TRBV9; CDR3: CASSVEGYETQYF; DNA: TGTGCCAGCAGCGTAGAAGGGTACGAGACCCAGTACTTC
J: TRBJ1-5; D: NA; size: many; V: TRBV12-3/TRBV12-4; CDR3: CASSNTNGDIGNQPQHF; DNA: TGTGCCAGCAGTAATACCAACGGGGATATAGGCAATCAGCCCCAGCATTTT
J: TRBJ2-5; D: TRBD2; size: NA; V: TRBV20-1; CDR3: CSARAGGAGETQYF; DNA: TGCAGTGCTAGAGCCGGGGGGGCCGGAGAGACCCAGTACTTC
J: TRBJ1-1; D: TRBD1; size: NA; V: TRBV7-9; CDR3: CASSPPGQGTLNTEAFF; DNA: TGTGCCAGCAGCCCGCCGGGACAGGGGACCTTGAACACTGAAGCTTTCTTT
J: TRBJ1-5; D: NA; size: many; V: TRBV5-6; CDR3: CASSAEGGYNQPQHF; DNA: TGTGCCAGCAGCGCGGAGGGAGGATACAATCAGCCCCAGCATTTT
J: TRBJ2-1; D: TRBD2; size: many; V: TRBV5-1; CDR3: CASSLSSGGANEQFF; DNA: TGCGCCAGCAGCTTGTCTAGCGGGGGGGCTAATGAGCAGTTCTTC
J: TRBJ2-7; D: NA; size: many; V: TRBV29-1; CDR3: CSVAAGRNEQYF; DNA: TGCAGCGTGGCGGCGGGACGCAACGAGCAGTACTTC
J: TRBJ2-2; D: NA; size: few; V: TRBV7-2; CDR3: CASSLAQGGVNTGELFF; DNA: TGTGCCAGCAGCTTAGCGCAGGGCGGGGTGAACACCGGGGAGCTGTTTTTT
J: TRBJ1-1; D: TRBD1; size: many; V: TRBV7-9; CDR3: CASSSPRTGLDTEAFF; DNA: TGTGCCAGCAGCTCACCGCGGACAGGGCTCGACACTGAAGCTTTCTTT
J: TRBJ1-1; D: NA; size: NA; V: TRBV6-5; CDR3: CASSYGRVGEAFF; DNA: TGTGCCAGCAGTTACGGCAGGGTTGGTGAAGCTTTCTTT
J: TRBJ1-2; D: NA; size: many; V: TRBV4-1; CDR3: CASSQVRSRRGRGNYGYTF; DNA: TGCGCCAGCAGCCAAGTACGTTCTAGGAGGGGAAGAGGGAACTATGGCTACACCTTC
J: TRBJ1-6; D: NA; size: many; V: TRBV5-1; CDR3: CASSRDPGRSNSPLHF; DNA: TGCGCCAGCAGCCGGGACCCGGGACGGAGTAATTCACCCCTCCACTTT
J: TRBJ1-5; D: TRBD1; size: NA; V: TRBV29-1; CDR3: CSVVGQGGNQPQHF; DNA: TGCAGCGTCGTTGGACAGGGAGGTAATCAGCCCCAGCATTTT
J: TRBJ2-1; D: NA; size: few; V: TRBV6-5; CDR3: CASSYAGFDEQFF; DNA: TGTGCCAGCAGTTATGCGGGGTTCGATGAGCAGTTCTTC
J: TRBJ2-1; D: TRBD1; size: NA; V: TRBV3-1; CDR3: CASSQNRGHGEQFF; DNA: TGTGCCAGCAGCCAGAACAGGGGCCATGGTGAGCAGTTCTTC
J: TRBJ2-7; D: NA; size: few; V: TRBV7-2; CDR3: CASSSQGRGGGPYEQYF; DNA: TGTGCCAGCAGCAGCCAAGGGCGGGGAGGGGGGCCCTACGAGCAGTACTTC